One sample yielded the 16 T cell receptor beta chains listed below, sequenced in a study of cytomegalovirus exposure and HLA in healthy donors. PCR primers comprised 60 Vbeta and 13 Jbeta primers. Some clones are missing from TCRdb's copy, which holds only in-frame ones; the method was immunoSEQ multiplex PCR. The sample contains around 64,000 clones, roughly four fifths of which appear only once. The sequenced material came from PBMCs. The receptors derive from a woman aged 25 to 39 in good health and CMV-seropositive.

The rearrangement joins TRBV25-1 to TRBJ2-7; 7 bases line up with TRBD1. The ends lost 6 bases at V and 10 bases at J; junction bases unmatched: 15. CDR1 and CDR2 from the germline V gene are MGHDK and SYGVNS. CDR3 length: 14 residues. In DNA, the CDR3 is TGTGCCAGCAGCCCACAGGGGACGATAAGGGACCAGTACTTC. Translating gives CASSPQGTIRDQYF.

V usage is TRBV2 and J usage is TRBJ2-7; 9 bases match TRBD2. J was trimmed by 2 bases and V by 4 bases; bases with no gene match: 6. Germline V lookup: CDR1 SNHLY, CDR2 FYNNEI. This CDR3 region has 15 residues. As DNA, the CDR3 is TGTGCCAGCAGTGGGTCTAGCGGGGCGACCTACGAGCAGTACTTC. This gives the protein CASSGSSGATYEQYF.

This clone was seen more than once but under ten times. The chain recombines TRBV6-5 with TRBJ2-7, with 8 bases identical to TRBD2. The CDR3 covers 12 residues. Germline lookup yields CDR1 MNHEY and CDR2 SVGAGI. The V and J ends lost 7 bases and 7 bases, in that order; junction bases with no gene match: 6. CDR3 in DNA: TGTGCCAGCACAGGACTAGCTGGTGAGCAGTACTTC. It yields the protein CASTGLAGEQYF.

The chain employs TRBV29-1 and TRBJ2-7; D not resolved. Germline CDR1 SQVTM, CDR2 ANQGSEA. This CDR3 is built from 12 residues. V was trimmed by 3 bases and J by 5 bases, leaving 11 bases between them. The chain's CDR3 is CSVDGLGDEQYF. CDR3 nucleotides: TGCAGCGTTGATGGTCTAGGAGACGAGCAGTACTTC.

The chain couples TRBV30 to TRBJ1-1, with D maybe TRBD1 (5 bases). Germline V gene data show CDR1 as GTSNPN and CDR2 as SVGIG (reference sequence). The CDR3 spans 16 residues. The germline V and J ends were trimmed by 0 bases and 1 base, with 15 bases remaining between them. The chain's CDR3 is CAWSVGHRLPNTEAFF. CDR3 nucleotide sequence: TGTGCCTGGAGTGTGGGGCACAGGCTCCCGAACACTGAAGCTTTCTTT.

The chain joins TRBV15 to TRBJ2-7; D gene ambiguous. This CDR3 comprises 14 residues. Germline V gene lookup returns CDR1 LNHNV and CDR2 YYDKDF (reference sequence). The V end lost 8 bases, the J end lost 5 bases, and 19 bases lay between the germline ends. CDR3 in amino acids: CATSYRVSSDEQYF. In DNA form, the CDR3 reads TGTGCCACCTCTTACCGTGTCTCCAGCGACGAGCAGTACTTC.

This chain connects TRBV6-6 to TRBJ2-1; TRBD2 is a possible D gene (6 bases). The length of the CDR3 is 13 residues. V gave up 7 bases and J gave up 8 bases, with 15 bases separating them. Germline V gene sequence: CDR1 MNHNY, CDR2 SVGAGI (reference sequence). The CDR3 protein is CASIETRYDEQFF. The CDR3 DNA sequence: TGTGCCAGCATCGAGACTAGATATGATGAGCAGTTCTTC.

This clone has a handful of counts. The V gene is TRBV29-1, the J gene TRBJ1-4; 10 bases are shared with TRBD1. The CDR3 has 12 amino acids. The ends lost 7 bases at V and 10 bases at J; junction bases unmatched: 6. In germline, CDR1 is SQVTM, CDR2 ANQGSEA. DNA for the CDR3: TGCAGCGGGAGGGACAGGGGTTTAAAACTGTTTTTT. Protein product: CSGRDRGLKLFF.

This clone was observed a handful of times. The chain joins TRBV4-1 to TRBJ1-4, with D perhaps matching TRBD1 (6 bases). The germline V gene has CDR1 MGHRA and CDR2 YSYEKL. There are 15 residues in the CDR3. Trimming took 3 bases from V and 6 from J, leaving 14 bases between them. Here the CDR3 reads CASSQGDRSHEKLFF. The CDR3, as DNA: TGCGCCAGCAGCCAGGGAGACAGGAGTCATGAAAAACTGTTTTTT.

The CDR3, as DNA: TGCGCCAGCAGCGAGGGACAGCCGTATGGCTACACCTTC. It encodes CASSEGQPYGYTF. The chain links TRBV5-1 to TRBJ1-2; TRBD1 aligns across 7 bases. The CDR3 extends over 13 amino acids. After removal of 4 bases from V and 5 bases from J, the junction contained 5 bases not matched to a gene. Per the germline V gene, CDR1 is SGHRS and CDR2 is YFSETQ.

This chain connects TRBV9 to TRBJ2-7; 7 nucleotides match TRBD1. CDR3 length equals 16 residues. CDR1 SGDLS and CDR2 YYNGEE come from the germline V gene. J gave up 0 bases and V 3 bases, and 9 bases lay outside the gene matches. The CDR3 region is CASSAGQIPYSYEQYF. The CDR3 DNA reads TGTGCCAGCAGCGCGGGACAGATCCCCTACTCCTACGAGCAGTACTTC.

This chain joins TRBV28 and TRBJ1-5; D might be TRBD1 (5 bases). Trimming stripped 6 bases from V and 5 bases from J, with 17 bases between. The germline V gene encodes CDR1 MDHEN and CDR2 SYDVKM. This CDR3 region has 15 residues. The DNA of the CDR3 is TGTGCCAGCAGCCTCCGTGACAGCAATCATCAGCCCCAGCATTTT. Amino acid sequence: CASSLRDSNHQPQHF.

This clone was picked up one time. This chain joins TRBV6-6 and TRBJ1-1; the D is unclear. CDR1 and CDR2 (germline): MNHNY, SVGAGI (reference sequence). V lost 3 bases to trimming and J lost 7 bases, with 15 bases between them. The CDR3 has 14 residues. In nucleotides, the CDR3 is TGTGCCAGCAGTTATGATGGCAGTAACCATGAAGCTTTCTTT. The encoded protein is CASSYDGSNHEAFF.

This sequence joins TRBV29-1 and TRBJ2-1; TRBD2 is a possible D gene (5 bases). V was shortened by 4 bases and J by 0 bases, with 10 bases between the two germline ends. From germline, CDR1 is SQVTM and CDR2 ANQGSEA. The CDR3 totals 14 residues. The CDR3 coding sequence is TGCAGCGTTGGAGGCGGAGGCTCCTACAATGAGCAGTTCTTC. This encodes CSVGGGGSYNEQFF.

The chain uses TRBV6-5 and TRBJ2-7; D unresolved. Germline CDR1 and CDR2: MNHEY and SVGAGI. Trimming cost V 6 bases and J 0 bases, with 6 bases left between them. The CDR3 is made up of 12 amino acids. The CDR3 bases are TGTGCCAGCAGGAGCACCTCCTACGAGCAGTACTTC. Its protein is CASRSTSYEQYF.

V and J are TRBV19 and TRBJ1-2, with a possible D match to TRBD1 (6 bases). Looked up from germline, CDR1 is LNHDA and CDR2 is SQIVND (reference sequence). V lost 5 bases and J 6 bases, leaving 13 bases between the germline ends. This CDR3 has 13 residues. The CDR3 DNA follows: TGTGCCAGTAGTGCAACAGGGCTAAATGGCTACACCTTC. It yields the protein CASSATGLNGYTF. The whole variable domain, filled in from reference TRBV19 and TRBJ1-2, reads DGGITQSPKYLFRKEGQNVTLSCEQNLNHDAMYWYRQDPGQGLRLIYYSQIVNDFQKGDIAEGYSVSREKKESFPLTVTSAQKNPTAFYLCASSATGLNGYTFGSGTRLTVV.